This T cell receptor (beta chain) was profiled in a study of early T cells in non-severe SARS-CoV-2 infection. TCRdb re-called the 5' RACE reads through MiXCR, storing one row per CDR3 protein. The sample records around 67,000 distinct CDR3 sequences, about 10% being singletons. Notes on this clonotype: Its specificity is not known.

The germline V gene has CDR1 LNHNV and CDR2 YYDKDF (reference sequence). The CDR3 contains 14 residues. V was trimmed by 7 bases and J by 6 bases, leaving 16 bases between them. The study, taken as a whole, reports: VDJdb-based annotation leaned toward anti-spike CD8 responses and missed private and CD4 specificities.

This specimen was whole blood, taken at baseline. The genes are TRBV15 and TRBJ2-1; D may match TRBD1 or TRBD2 (5 bases each). The sequence derives from an adult who was a healthcare worker with PCR-confirmed SARS-CoV-2 infection or an uninfected control (not recorded which). The CDR3 DNA sequence: TGTGCCACCACCCCTCCAGTGGGACGCAATGAGCAGTTCTTC. It translates to CATTPPVGRNEQFF.